Listed here are 16 T cell receptor beta chains from one sample, sequenced in a study of shared clonotypes between healthy human individuals. Clones were sequenced by immunoSEQ multiplex PCR, and TCRdb holds only the in-frame ones, with some missing. This table has a few million clones, approximately 90% appearing once. Sequenced input: naive CD4+ T cells from PBMCs. Subset described: CD45RA+ positively selected. The origin of the receptors is a man in his late teens or twenties in good health. Some clones in this sample may be carry-over from other donors' samples.

The CDR3 DNA reads TGTGCCAGCAGCTTAGTCGACAGGAAATCCTACAATGAGCAGTTCTTC. Residues: CASSLVDRKSYNEQFF. The V call is TRBV7-9, the J call TRBJ2-1; weak D call: TRBD1 (6 bases). Per germline, CDR1 SEHNR and CDR2 FQNEAQ (reference sequence). The V end was cut by 1 base, the J end by 1 base, with 11 bases between. This CDR3 contains 16 residues.

The chain recombines TRBV27 with TRBJ1-6; no definite D call. The germline V gene encodes CDR1 MNHEY and CDR2 SMNVEV (reference sequence). The CDR3 has 13 amino acids. Trimming took 8 bases from V and 6 from J, leaving 11 bases between them. CDR3 sequence: CASAQWRNSPLHF. The CDR3 DNA reads TGTGCCAGCGCACAATGGCGTAATTCACCCCTCCACTTT.

The rearrangement joins TRBV29-1 to TRBJ2-3, with 10 positions matching TRBD1. With 1 base clipped from V and 3 bases from J, the junction kept 1 base outside the gene matches. CDR1 is SQVTM and CDR2 is ANQGSEA in the germline V gene. The CDR3 length is 14 residues. The CDR3 DNA reads TGCAGCGTTGAAGTGGGACAGGGGACAGATACGCAGTATTTT. Its protein product is CSVEVGQGTDTQYF.

The V gene is TRBV7-3, the J gene TRBJ2-3, with 9 nucleotides matching TRBD1. Germline V gives CDR1 SGHTA, CDR2 FQGTGA. The trim removed 4 bases at V and 4 bases at J, leaving 9 bases unmatched. The CDR3 covers 16 residues. The CDR3 loop reads CASSWGTGGRADTQYF. For the CDR3, the DNA is TGTGCCAGCAGCTGGGGTACAGGGGGCAGAGCAGATACGCAGTATTTT.

The V gene is TRBV27, the J gene TRBJ2-7; 10 nucleotides line up with TRBD1. Trimming took 5 bases from V and 5 from J; bases not matched to a gene: 9. The CDR3 runs to 15 residues. Germline V gives CDR1 MNHEY, CDR2 SMNVEV (reference sequence). In DNA, the CDR3 is TGTGCCAGCAGTCCTTCGGACAGGGGGGTAAACGAGCAGTACTTC. Translation: CASSPSDRGVNEQYF.

The chain links TRBV10-3 to TRBJ1-2; 11 bases align to TRBD1. J gave up 8 bases and V 4 bases, and 6 bases lay outside the gene matches. The CDR3 runs to 14 residues. The germline V gene has CDR1 ENHRY and CDR2 SYGVKD. The CDR3 DNA reads TGTGCCATCAGTGGAGGACAGGGGGCTTGGGGCTACACCTTC. Protein: CAISGGQGAWGYTF.

The chain couples TRBV5-1 to TRBJ2-3; 12 bases align to TRBD2. Germline trimming cut 1 base from V and 2 bases from J; bases unmatched to any gene: 5. The CDR3 runs 17 residues. CDR1 and CDR2 (germline): SGHRS, YFSETQ. DNA for the CDR3: TGCGCCAGCAGCTTGTTTGGACTAGCGGGAATCACAGATACGCAGTATTTT. Encoded protein: CASSLFGLAGITDTQYF.

This CDR3 is CASSLGLANTEAFF. The DNA for the CDR3 is TGTGCCAGCAGCCTGGGGTTGGCGAACACTGAAGCTTTCTTT. The chain couples TRBV5-4 to TRBJ1-1; D call uncertain. CDR3 length: 14 residues. The V gene lost 4 bases and the J gene lost 1 base, with 11 bases spanning the gap. Germline V lookup: CDR1 SGHNT, CDR2 YYREEE (reference sequence).

This clone turned up a few times. Written as DNA, the CDR3 is TGTGCCAGCACCCAATCGGGACAGGGAAAAACTGAAGCTTTCTTT. Translating gives CASTQSGQGKTEAFF. The rearrangement uses TRBV28 and TRBJ1-1, with TRBD1 identical over 9 bases. This CDR3 comprises 15 residues. The V gene's germline CDR1 is MDHEN and CDR2 SYDVKM. The ends lost 7 bases at V and 5 bases at J; junction bases unmatched: 11.

The chain recombines TRBV30 with TRBJ1-4; 7 nucleotides line up with TRBD1. With V trimmed by 0 bases and J by 6 bases, 13 bases remained unmatched. CDR1 and CDR2 (germline): GTSNPN, SVGIG (reference sequence). CDR3 size: 17 residues. The CDR3 coding sequence is TGTGCCTGGAGTGTACGGCGGACAGGTCTGAGGGATGAAAAACTGTTTTTT. This sequence encodes CAWSVRRTGLRDEKLFF.

The gene calls are TRBV10-1 and TRBJ2-1; 9 nucleotides line up with TRBD2. The CDR3 spans 16 residues. Germline V gene data show CDR1 as WNHNN and CDR2 as SYGVQD (reference sequence). Trimming took 3 bases from V and 1 from J; bases not matched to a gene: 4. The DNA for the CDR3 is TGCGCCAGCAGTGAATCCAGCGGGGGGTCCTACAATGAGCAGTTCTTC. The encoded protein is CASSESSGGSYNEQFF.

V is TRBV5-1 and J is TRBJ2-2; D remains ambiguous. V was cut by 5 bases and J by 3 bases, with 17 bases left in between. Germline V gene sequence: CDR1 SGHRS, CDR2 YFSETQ. The CDR3 sequence is 16 residues long. The DNA for the CDR3 is TGCGCCAGCAGTCACCTGACTGGCCCTGACACCGGGGAGCTGTTTTTT. It specifies CASSHLTGPDTGELFF.

The rearrangement links TRBV28 to TRBJ2-2; unclear D gene. Germline V gene lookup returns CDR1 MDHEN and CDR2 SYDVKM. This CDR3 is built from 13 residues. V was pared by 8 bases and J by 6 bases, with 13 bases between. This chain's CDR3 is CASRLATSGELFF. The CDR3, as DNA: TGTGCCAGCCGACTGGCTACCTCCGGGGAGCTGTTTTTT.

This rearrangement joins TRBV28 to TRBJ2-7; tentatively, D is TRBD1 or TRBD2 (5 bases each). Looked up from germline, CDR1 is MDHEN and CDR2 is SYDVKM. CDR3 size: 15 residues. Trimming left V 6 bases short and J 0 bases short, with 15 bases between. The CDR3 is CASRTAGGGSYEQYF. CDR3 coding DNA: TGTGCCAGCAGGACAGCTGGTGGGGGCTCCTACGAGCAGTACTTC.

The chain links TRBV5-1 to TRBJ2-3; the match to TRBD2 covers 8 bases. The CDR3 length is 14 residues. Germline V gene sequence: CDR1 SGHRS, CDR2 YFSETQ. The V segment lost 4 bases and the J segment 5 bases; nucleotides outside the gene matches: 6. The CDR3 protein is CASSPGGAGDTQYF. CDR3 coding DNA: TGCGCCAGCAGCCCGGGGGGGGCTGGAGATACGCAGTATTTT.

As to this clone: Other nucleotide sequences in the sample specify the same CDR3. The rearrangement links TRBV2 to TRBJ2-2; possibly TRBD1 for D (5 bases). Deletions cut 4 bases from V and 1 base from J, with 7 bases between. The CDR3 is 14 amino acids. Germline V lookup: CDR1 SNHLY, CDR2 FYNNEI. The CDR3 spells CASSGTGNTGELFF. The CDR3 nucleotides are TGTGCCAGCAGTGGTACAGGGAACACCGGGGAGCTGTTTTTT.